These 19 T cell receptor beta chains were sequenced from one sample in a study of a mutant IDH1 vaccine in newly diagnosed glioma. These receptors' targets are unknown. Assay: immunoSEQ multiplex PCR; the TCRdb copy retains only in-frame clones and omits some. The sample records tens of thousands of clones, more than 80% being singletons. Time point in this sample: week 47, end of study. The vaccine gave 300 ug of a 20-mer mutant IDH1 peptide subcutaneously per dose. The sequencing used PBMCs, collected from a glioma patient whose treatment included an IDH1 peptide vaccine. All receptors come from a middle-aged man with glioma.

This rearrangement joins TRBV29-1 to TRBJ1-2; D may be TRBD1 (5 bases). Germline V gene sequence: CDR1 SQVTM, CDR2 ANQGSEA. Trimming removed 2 bases at V and 3 bases at J, with 13 bases between. The CDR3 is made up of 14 amino acids. This CDR3 reads CSVETGREYYGYTF. The CDR3 bases are TGCAGCGTTGAAACGGGCAGGGAGTACTATGGCTACACCTTC.

This clone was found many times. The V and J genes are TRBV2 and TRBJ1-2, with TRBD1 identical over 7 bases. V shed 3 bases and J 4 bases; nucleotides not matched to a gene: 5. This CDR3 has 14 residues. Germline values: CDR1 SNHLY, CDR2 FYNNEI. CDR3 protein: CASSERQGSYGYTF. In DNA form, the CDR3 reads TGTGCCAGCAGTGAGAGACAGGGAAGCTATGGCTACACCTTC.

Here the CDR3 DNA reads TGTGCCAGTAGGCCCTCCCCCGACAGATCCTACGAGCAGTACTTC. The encoded protein is CASRPSPDRSYEQYF. The chain carries TRBV6-1 and TRBJ2-7, with D tentatively TRBD1 (5 bases). Germline loops: CDR1 MNHNS, CDR2 SASEGT. V was pared by 9 bases and J by 1 base, with 19 bases between. The CDR3 runs 15 residues.

The rearrangement joins TRBV6-1 to TRBJ2-3, with a tentative D call TRBD2 (6 bases). V was trimmed by 0 bases and J by 1 base, leaving 8 bases between them. This CDR3 has 15 amino acids. Germline V gene sequence: CDR1 MNHNS, CDR2 SASEGT. DNA of the CDR3: TGTGCCAGCAGTGAAGCGGAGCGGGGCACAGATACGCAGTATTTT. It is translated as CASSEAERGTDTQYF.

The chain has TRBV5-4 and TRBJ1-4; D is possibly TRBD1 (6 bases). V was cut by 0 bases and J by 4 bases, with 10 bases left in between. Germline lookup yields CDR1 SGHNT and CDR2 YYREEE (reference sequence). The CDR3 has 15 amino acids. CDR3 coding DNA: TGTGCCAGCAGCTTGGCACAGGGCGTTAATGAAAAACTGTTTTTT. Translation gives CASSLAQGVNEKLFF.

The rearrangement joins TRBV4-2 to TRBJ2-2; D not resolved. Trimming removed 4 bases at V and 7 bases at J, with 10 bases between. The length of the CDR3 is 13 residues. Germline CDR1 LGHNA, CDR2 YNFKEQ. The CDR3 region has the DNA TGTGCCAGCAGCCCCAGCCTGCACGGGGAGCTGTTTTTT. Residues: CASSPSLHGELFF.

The V call is TRBV7-8, the J call TRBJ2-3; maybe TRBD2 (6 bases). Germline CDR1 SGHVS, CDR2 FQNEAQ. V lost 2 bases to trimming and J lost 1 base, with 10 bases between them. The CDR3 spans 15 residues. In DNA form, the CDR3 reads TGTGCCAGCAGCTTATGGAGGGGCGGCACAGATACGCAGTATTTT. This codes for CASSLWRGGTDTQYF.

As DNA, the CDR3 is TGTGCCACCAGCAGAGACGGCAGTACCTACGAGCAGTACTTC. Residues: CATSRDGSTYEQYF. The V call is TRBV15, the J call TRBJ2-7; D is ambiguous. V shed 0 bases and J shed 2 bases, with 8 bases lying between them. The CDR3 contains 14 residues. Germline V gene lookup returns CDR1 LNHNV and CDR2 YYDKDF (reference sequence).

Here the CDR3 DNA reads TGTGCCAGCAGTTTAAGTCTTGCAGGGGCGGATTACGAGCAGTACTTC. This translates into CASSLSLAGADYEQYF. The rearrangement uses TRBV28 and TRBJ2-7, with D tentatively TRBD1 (6 bases). This CDR3 has 16 amino acids. Trimming left V 2 bases short and J 4 bases short, with 18 bases between. The germline CDR1 and CDR2 sequences are MDHEN and SYDVKM.

The chain carries TRBV9 and TRBJ2-7; a possible D gene is TRBD1 (6 bases). This CDR3 comprises 13 residues. Trimming removed 0 bases at V and 7 bases at J, with 11 bases between. Germline lookup yields CDR1 SGDLS and CDR2 YYNGEE. The CDR3 DNA is TGTGCCAGCAGCGTAGCTCCAGGGGAGGAGCAGTACTTC. It yields the protein CASSVAPGEEQYF.

The V and J genes are TRBV5-1 and TRBJ2-3; the D gene could be TRBD1 or TRBD2 (5 bases each). CDR3 length: 17 amino acids. CDR1 SGHRS and CDR2 YFSETQ come from the germline V gene. Trimming took off 4 bases at V and 4 bases at J, with 22 bases between the two ends. CDR3 nucleotide sequence: TGCGCCAGCAGCCCGAGGTCGGGGACCACGGATCCAGATACGCAGTATTTT. Translated: CASSPRSGTTDPDTQYF. Based on the CDR3 plus reference TRBV5-1 and TRBJ2-3, the full variable domain is KAGVTQTPRYLIKTRGQQVTLSCSPISGHRSVSWYQQTPGQGLQFLFEYFSETQRNKGNFPGRFSGRQFSNSRSEMNVSTLELGDSALYLCASSPRSGTTDPDTQYFGPGTRLTVL.

V usage is TRBV2 and J usage is TRBJ2-1, with 9 bases that match TRBD1. Losses at the gene ends were 11 bases for V and 9 bases for J; bases not matched to a gene: 11. Per germline, CDR1 SNHLY and CDR2 FYNNEI. The CDR3 has 13 residues. DNA for the CDR3: TGTGCCTTCCTGACAGGGGGGATTATTGAGCAGTTCTTC. Its translation: CAFLTGGIIEQFF.

The rearrangement joins TRBV29-1 to TRBJ2-5; 9 nucleotides match TRBD1. V trimming: 5 bases; J trimming: 11 bases; junction bases outside the gene matches: 18. Germline V gene data show CDR1 as SQVTM and CDR2 as ANQGSEA. This CDR3 region has 15 residues. CDR3 sequence reads: CSVSPGTGLLGEQYF. The CDR3 nucleotides are TGCAGCGTTTCTCCCGGGACAGGGCTTTTAGGGGAGCAGTACTTC.

The V gene is TRBV7-9, the J gene TRBJ1-1; 8 positions agree with TRBD1. Looked up from germline, CDR1 is SEHNR and CDR2 is FQNEAQ (reference sequence). CDR3 size: 15 residues. The V segment lost 3 bases and the J segment 1 base; nucleotides outside the gene matches: 4. CDR3 sequence: CASSFGTGSNTEAFF. CDR3 nucleotide sequence: TGTGCCAGCAGCTTCGGGACAGGATCGAACACTGAAGCTTTCTTT.

The chain joins TRBV5-1 to TRBJ2-3; D not certain. The CDR3 consists of 15 residues. V lost 0 bases and J lost 0, with 8 bases in between. Germline assignment: CDR1 SGHRS and CDR2 YFSETQ. CDR3 bases: TGCGCCAGCAGCTTGGGTGGGCGGAGCACAGATACGCAGTATTTT. Residues: CASSLGGRSTDTQYF.

The J gene is TRBJ2-6, the V gene TRBV29-1; D is unresolved. This CDR3 spans 16 amino acids. Trimming cost V 2 bases and J 0 bases, with 11 bases left between them. CDR1 is SQVTM and CDR2 is ANQGSEA in the germline V gene. The CDR3 coding sequence is TGCAGCGTTGAAAAGCGTTCGAGCTCTGGGGCCAACGTCCTGACTTTC. Amino acid sequence: CSVEKRSSSGANVLTF.

J is TRBJ1-1 and V is TRBV29-1; D is perhaps TRBD1 (6 bases). The CDR3 spans 13 residues. The germline CDR1 and CDR2 sequences are SQVTM and ANQGSEA. The V gene lost 6 bases and the J gene lost 0 bases, with 11 bases spanning the gap. CDR3 nucleotide sequence: TGCAGCGTACAGGGTGGGATGAACACTGAAGCTTTCTTT. This gives the protein CSVQGGMNTEAFF. Full variable domain (outside the CDR3, taken from reference TRBV29-1 and TRBJ1-1): SAVISQKPSRDICQRGTSLTIQCQVDSQVTMMFWYRQQPGQSLTLIATANQGSEATYESGFVIDKFPISRPNLTFSTLTVSNMSPEDSSIYLCSVQGGMNTEAFFGQGTRLTVV.

CDR3 protein: CAISDKGTTYNSPLHF. DNA of the CDR3: TGTGCCATCAGTGATAAGGGGACAACCTATAATTCACCCCTCCACTTT. The gene calls are TRBV10-3 and TRBJ1-6; perhaps TRBD1 as D (6 bases). V shed 3 bases and J shed 2 bases, with 11 bases lying between them. This CDR3 is built from 16 residues. Germline V gene sequence: CDR1 ENHRY, CDR2 SYGVKD.

J is TRBJ2-2 and V is TRBV28; D gene ambiguous. The CDR3 length is 12 residues. CDR1 is MDHEN, CDR2 SYDVKM, per germline. With 5 bases removed from V and 7 bases from J, the gap between germline ends came to 8 bases. CDR3 residues: CASSPPFGELFF. The CDR3 DNA is TGTGCCAGCAGTCCACCGTTCGGGGAGCTGTTTTTT.